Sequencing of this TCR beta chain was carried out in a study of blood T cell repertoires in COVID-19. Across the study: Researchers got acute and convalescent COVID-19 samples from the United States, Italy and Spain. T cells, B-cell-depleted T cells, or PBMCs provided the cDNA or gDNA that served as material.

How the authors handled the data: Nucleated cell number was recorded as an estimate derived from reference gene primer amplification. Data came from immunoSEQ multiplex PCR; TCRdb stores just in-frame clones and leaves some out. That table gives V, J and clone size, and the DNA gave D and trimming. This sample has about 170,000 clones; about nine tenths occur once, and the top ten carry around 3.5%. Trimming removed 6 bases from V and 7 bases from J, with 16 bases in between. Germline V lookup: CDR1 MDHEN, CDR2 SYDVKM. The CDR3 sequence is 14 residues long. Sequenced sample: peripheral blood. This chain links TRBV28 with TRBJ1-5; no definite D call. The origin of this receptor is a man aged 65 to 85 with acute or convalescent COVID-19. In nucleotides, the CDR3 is TGTGCCAGCAGAACCACGGGGATCCGACAGCCCCAGCATTTT. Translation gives CASRTTGIRQPQHF. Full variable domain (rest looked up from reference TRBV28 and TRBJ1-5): DVKVTQSSRYLVKRTGEKVFLECVQDMDHENMFWYRQDPGLGLRLIYFSYDVKMKEKGDIPEGYSVSREKKERFSLILESASTNQTSMYLCASRTTGIRQPQHFGDGTRLSIL.